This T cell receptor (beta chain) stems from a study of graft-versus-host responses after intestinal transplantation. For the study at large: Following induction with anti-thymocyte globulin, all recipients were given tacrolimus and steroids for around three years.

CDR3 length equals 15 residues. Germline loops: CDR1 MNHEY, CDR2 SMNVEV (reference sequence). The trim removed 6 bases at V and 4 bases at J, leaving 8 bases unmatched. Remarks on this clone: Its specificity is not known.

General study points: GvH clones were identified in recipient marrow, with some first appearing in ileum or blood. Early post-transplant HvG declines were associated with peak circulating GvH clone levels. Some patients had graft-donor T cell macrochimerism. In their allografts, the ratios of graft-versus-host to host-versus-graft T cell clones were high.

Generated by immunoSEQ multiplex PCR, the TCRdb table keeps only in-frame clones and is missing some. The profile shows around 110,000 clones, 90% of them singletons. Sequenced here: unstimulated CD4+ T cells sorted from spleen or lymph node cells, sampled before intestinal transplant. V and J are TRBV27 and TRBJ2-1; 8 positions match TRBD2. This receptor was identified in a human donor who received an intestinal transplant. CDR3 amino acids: CASSPGRVPYNEQFF. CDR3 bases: TGTGCCAGCAGCCCCGGGAGGGTACCATACAATGAGCAGTTCTTC.